Listed here is a single T cell receptor (beta chain). In its sample, this clone was seen once. No antigen is known for it. Base qualities are not recorded, but no much larger clone differs from it by a single base. Library generation was performed with the immunoSEQ multiplex PCR assay. For the multiplex PCR, a mixture combining 60 forward primers for TCR Vbeta segments and 13 reverse primers for TCR Jbeta segments was used. The CDR3 region of rearranged TCR beta genes was amplified from genomic DNA with a multiplex PCR assay. On the Illumina HiSeq System, the amplified TCR beta libraries were sequenced as 87-base-pair reads. For the original study's pipeline: Across the roughly 600 repertoires, a later analysis counted some 81 million unique TCR beta chains, approximately 12 million of which were shared by at least two donors. Raw reads were error-corrected and collapsed into unique sequences with a nearest-neighbor algorithm that merged closely related sequences to remove PCR and sequencing errors. Alignment of CDR3 sequences to IMGT reference sequences was used to assign V, D and J gene segments. For a sequence to be retained, at least a six-nucleotide match to both a V gene segment and a J gene segment was required. Rearrangements were classified as productive when the CDR3 lacked stop codons and remained in frame with V and J, and all other rearrangements were classified as non-productive. CDR3 was defined according to IMGT convention as the region running from the second conserved V-encoded cysteine to the conserved J-encoded phenylalanine. The earlier analysis of approximately 590 of the donors excluded any sequence lacking an unambiguous match to a single V gene segment. An earlier analysis of 500 to 600 of the donors classified V segments as functional when productive rearrangements were above 56.7% and as segregating when the standard deviation between donors was above 5%. A statistical classification framework was built for diagnosing cytomegalovirus status from the catalog of TCR beta chain sequences. V and J gene assignment, in a later analysis, came from comparing TCR nucleotide sequences with IMGT/GENE-DB human TR gene sequences. Using the TCRdist pipeline, a later analysis assigned CDR3 sequences along with most-parsimonious VDJ recombination scenarios. A later analysis defined each TCR beta chain by its CDR3 amino acid sequence plus V-gene family, and excluded reads lacking a unique V-gene family. A later analysis removed nearly 600 highly shared, low-generation-probability nucleotide sequences to deal with suspected cross-contamination and a sequencing artifact. In a later analysis, a clonal expansion index for each public chain was calculated from normalized within-repertoire ranks of inferred template counts. In a later analysis, generation probabilities were computed using a VDJ recombination model fitted to out-of-frame rearrangements, and the results were checked against IGoR. A later analysis scored TCR-TCR, TCR-HLA and TCR-CMV co-occurrence with hypergeometric tests, applying a repertoire-size bias correction to TCR pairs. False discovery rates were estimated in a later analysis by permuting HLA or CMV assignments 20 times. A later analysis grouped co-occurring TCRs with DBSCAN, adding TCRdist sequence similarity when clustering within HLA-allele-positive subsets. Repertoires with fewer than 30,000 or more than 120,000 public chains, plus five repertoires with anomalous nucleotide sharing, were excluded from co-occurrence clustering. TCRdb limited this immuneACCESS table to in-frame rearrangements with V and J called. A share of clones is missing; checked studies link under half to unresolved V genes, and the rest is unexplained. D and trimming come from the DNA, and the V and J calls and clone size come from that table. For this sample there are 130,000 or so clones; approximately 57% appear just once. About 1.7% of the sample comes from the top ten.

The sample belongs to a study of cytomegalovirus exposure and HLA in healthy donors (dated by TCRdb to between 2016 and 2019). Regarding the study in general: An earlier analysis of approximately 640 of the donors reported approximately 270 Gb of sequence data and around 120 million unique TCR beta sequences from 150 million to 200 million T cells. An early release covering approximately 600 HLA-typed donors comprised about 290 gigabases of sequencing data and roughly 86 million unique TCR sequences. Of the approximately 370 genotyped donors, less than 85% were placed in the genetic ancestry cluster associated with self-reported Caucasian donors. The study aimed to test whether cataloging public T cell receptors could reveal signatures of past pathogen exposure. The T cell repertoires of 666 subjects were profiled by immunosequencing and related to cytomegalovirus serostatus. Along with the roughly 610-subject first cohort, a separate validation cohort of over 90 different subjects was used. The study combined high-throughput TCR immunosequencing, statistical association of individual TCRs with disease status, and machine learning to predict cytomegalovirus infection status. To study patterns of TCR occurrence, a later analysis re-analyzed previously published TCR beta repertoires from under 750 donors and added high-resolution HLA genotyping. The later analysis used no new phenotypic data to find candidate immune exposures, relying instead on TCR beta sequences and their occurrence across donors. An earlier analysis of 587 of the donors used high-throughput TCR beta sequencing to judge whether each TCR beta V gene segment behaved as functional or pseudogenic. Donor age, sex, ethnicity and CMV serostatus were compiled alongside the repertoire data. A later genetic analysis took genome-wide SNP genotypes for about 65% of the 666 donors and used that subset as a discovery cohort. Every discovery cohort repertoire had been produced on one sequencing platform. HLA typing covered class I and class II loci at four-digit resolution. Typing coverage varied by locus: 629-630 donors for A, B, C, DRB1 and DQB1; roughly 500 for DQA1; over 600 for DPA1; around 490 for DPB1. Several DR-DQ haplotypes were handled as single units for association and clustering because linkage in the cohort was strong. On average, around 240,000 unique TCR beta nucleotide sequences were sequenced per donor among about 400 genotyped donors of the cohort, with about 19% of those sequences being non-productive.

Trimming at the junction amounts to 7 bases on V and 5 bases on J, and the germline ends lie 20 bases apart. From the cysteine up to the phenylalanine, the CDR3 has a length of 14 residues. This entry keeps only the CDR3 DNA: 42 bases, framed from base 1. The germline V gene gives CDR1 as SQVTM and CDR2 as ANQGSEA. What the study reported, not specific to this receptor: Cytomegalovirus status was reported to be diagnosed by the classifier with high specificity and sensitivity in both the original and validation cohorts. In a later analysis, several top co-occurrence clusters were reported to appear linked to parvovirus B19, influenza, CMV and Epstein-Barr virus. Most CMV-associated TCR beta chains appeared to be HLA-restricted in a later analysis, and the HLA associations seemed to be driven largely by CMV exposure. In a later analysis, HLA-associated TCR beta chains showed more clonal expansion and lower generation probabilities than non-associated chains that were equally common. Most TCR sequences were observed very rarely across donors, whereas some public TCRs were present in many individuals. In vitro tests confirmed that a few of the cytomegalovirus-associated TCR beta chains recognize cytomegalovirus antigens. Only TCR beta chains were sequenced in this cohort, and the absence of alpha or paired-chain data limited detectable features. For the cohort, immune exposure information was limited to CMV serostatus. HLA typing was unavailable for some donors at each locus, so association tests used only the typed subset. A cluster of highly shared sequence variants was judged likely to be a technical artifact of the sequencing pipeline. A later analysis associated roughly 17,000 TCR beta sequences with specific HLA alleles at a false discovery rate of 0.05. The presence/absence analyses assumed that sequencing depth was roughly uniform across donors, and that assumption may not be true. Because counts were too low, more than 15 rarely observed V segments, including chromosome 9 orphons, were excluded from the earlier analysis of 587 of the donors. A further reported finding was that TCR beta sequences accurately predicted the HLA-A and HLA-B alleles for most subjects in the first cohort. According to a later genetic analysis, donors in an Asian-associated ancestry cluster had fewer N-insertions in productive TCRs than the roughly 660-donor mean. The study gave a list of 150 to 200 TCR beta chains associated with cytomegalovirus. When HLA alleles, especially DR and DQ, strongly co-occurred, attributing TCR associations to individual alleles was difficult. In an earlier analysis of about 550 of the donors, most TCR beta V segments were observed in productive rearrangements about 87% or about 30% of the time, broadly matching IMGT annotations. According to a later analysis, TCR association rates differed among HLA loci, with DRB1 alleles showing the most associated TCRs and HLA-C alleles showing the fewest. The authors suggested that the approach could potentially be extended to other disease states and immunological phenotypes. A later genetic analysis associated a missense DCLRE1C variant with V-gene and J-gene trimming of TCR beta chains, and an independent cohort replicated the association. Linkage disequilibrium might explain the correlated functional status among segregating V segments, but an unknown experimental factor could not be excluded. Some IMGT-functional V segments, including TRBV6-2 and TRBV6-3, could not be distinguished by the 87-base-pair reads and were therefore excluded.

The cohort consisted of 600 or so healthy bone marrow donors. At the time of sampling, every cohort member was nominally healthy, though immune exposures that went unrecorded were likely present. The donor was CMV seronegative and belonged to the group of 352 seronegative cohort members. Every donor gave a peripheral blood sample, and the peripheral blood mononuclear cells from that sample were used for TCR beta sequencing. Genomic DNA was extracted from the blood cell samples with the Qiagen DNeasy Blood Extraction Kit. Here the chain combines TRBV29-1 and TRBJ2-5, and possibly TRBD2, on 6 matching bases. Sample: PBMCs. This clonotype was obtained from a male donor in good health and CMV-seronegative. The base sequence is TGCAGCGCCATCCCCGGGGGAGAGAGGGAGACCCAGTACTTC. This codes for CSAIPGGERETQYF.